This entry lists 27 T cell receptor beta chains sequenced from one sample in a study of molecular identifiers for immune sequencing clone quantification. MiXCR was run by TCRdb on the PCR reads, yielding one entry per CDR3 protein. The table lists 300,000 to 400,000 distinct CDR3 sequences, roughly a quarter of them singletons. Specimen: naive CD8+ T cells from blood, with Jurkat cell RNA spiked in. Sample subset: FACS-sorted CD8+CD4-CCR7+CD45RA+ naive T cells. The receptors originated from a human donor in good health. Some libraries in this study had Jurkat cell RNA spiked in.

On this clonotype itself: A junction boundary mismatches the germline segment, possibly from a read error. V is TRBV6-1 and J is TRBJ1-4; D may be TRBD1 (5 bases). Germline V gene lookup returns CDR1 MNHNS and CDR2 SASEGT. The CDR3 totals 12 residues. In DNA, the CDR3 is TGTGCCAGCAGTGAAGTTACAGGCCCGAGGGTTTTT. It codes for CASSEVTGPRVF.

This clonotype was seen repeatedly, ten times or more. The rearrangement uses TRBV7-8 and TRBJ2-3, with 7 bases fitting TRBD2. The V segment lost 5 bases and the J segment 1 base; nucleotides outside the gene matches: 9. Germline loops: CDR1 SGHVS, CDR2 FQNEAQ. This CDR3 contains 16 residues. This CDR3 is CASSPPWGGGTDTQYF. CDR3 DNA: TGTGCCAGCAGCCCACCGTGGGGGGGGGGCACAGATACGCAGTATTTT.

With regard to this clonotype: One end of the junction fails to match germline, which may point to a read error. This chain connects TRBV7-7 to TRBJ2-1; TRBD1 matches 8 bases. CDR3 length equals 16 residues. Germline V gene lookup returns CDR1 SSHAT and CDR2 FNYEAQ (reference sequence). The CDR3 loop reads CASSPDVTGVGNEQFF. The CDR3 DNA sequence: TGTGCTAGCAGCCCGGACGTGACAGGGGTAGGGAATGAGCAGTTCTTC.

This clonotype was observed many times. The rearrangement links TRBV4-1 to TRBJ2-7; 7 nucleotides line up with TRBD1. Germline CDR1 reads MGHRA; CDR2 reads YSYEKL. Trimming removed 4 bases from V and 4 bases from J; junction bases left unmatched: 7. The CDR3 loop spans 14 amino acids. The CDR3 loop is CASSPRQGRYEQYF. CDR3 in DNA: TGCGCCAGCAGCCCGCGACAGGGCCGGTACGAGCAGTACTTC.

This clonotype was counted only a few times. V and J are TRBV3-1 and TRBJ2-7; D unresolved. The CDR3 is 14 amino acids. Between the trimmed V and J ends, which lost 3 bases and 5 bases, there was a span of 14 bases. CDR1 and CDR2 (germline): LGHDT, YNNKEL (reference sequence). CDR3 loop: CASSHNLARDEQYF. Written as DNA, the CDR3 is TGTGCCAGCAGCCATAACCTCGCAAGGGACGAGCAGTACTTC.

The sample holds a few counts of this clonotype. The J gene is TRBJ2-6, the V gene TRBV19, with a weak D call TRBD2 (6 bases). Germline values: CDR1 LNHDA, CDR2 SQIVND (reference sequence). Trimming pared 1 base from V and 4 bases from J, leaving 11 bases between. CDR3 length: 16 amino acids. CDR3: CASSIGGVHGANVLTF. As DNA, the CDR3 is TGTGCCAGTAGTATAGGCGGGGTGCACGGGGCCAACGTCCTGACTTTC.

This clonotype was seen a few times. The chain combines TRBV9 with TRBJ2-5; possible D gene TRBD2, 6 bases. V lost 4 bases to trimming and J lost 2 bases, with 15 bases between them. Germline CDR1 reads SGDLS; CDR2 reads YYNGEE. CDR3 size: 15 residues. This CDR3 is CASSHPIAEQETQYF. DNA of the CDR3: TGTGCCAGCAGCCACCCAATAGCGGAACAAGAGACCCAGTACTTC.

Remarks on this clonotype: This likely comes from a read error, as the CDR3 has no conserved phenylalanine or tryptophan at its end. The chain combines TRBV28 with TRBJ1-1, with 10 bases lining up with TRBD1. V lost 6 bases and J lost 6; bases outside the gene matches: 7. Germline V lookup: CDR1 MDHEN, CDR2 SYDVKM. The CDR3 extends over 14 amino acids. CDR3 region: CASRPRQGAAEAFS. CDR3 coding DNA: TGTGCCAGCAGGCCCAGACAGGGGGCCGCTGAAGCTTTCTCT.

For this clonotype: A much larger clone differs by one base, so this may be a read error. The gene calls are TRBV7-9 and TRBJ2-7, with D tentatively TRBD1 or TRBD2 (6 bases each). CDR1 and CDR2 (germline): SEHNR, FQNEAQ (reference sequence). CDR3 length equals 16 residues. The CDR3 bases are TGTGACAGCAGCCAGGCGGGGACACCGAGCTCCTACGAGCAGTACTTC. This translates into CDSSQAGTPSSYEQYF.

This clonotype was seen only a few times. The genes are TRBV28 and TRBJ2-5; the D is unclear. Germline CDR1 MDHEN, CDR2 SYDVKM. V shed 6 bases and J shed 0 bases, with 14 bases lying between them. The CDR3 consists of 15 residues. CDR3 amino acids: CASSLRETYQETQYF. CDR3 sequence (DNA): TGTGCCAGCAGCCTCAGAGAGACCTACCAAGAGACCCAGTACTTC.

CDR3 bases: TGTGCCTGGGCCCGAACCTCATACACTGAAGCTTTCTTT. Its translation is CAWARTSYTEAFF. The chain carries TRBV30 and TRBJ1-1; D gene uncertain. Trimming removed 5 bases from V and 3 bases from J, with 13 bases in between. CDR3 size: 13 residues. Germline values: CDR1 GTSNPN, CDR2 SVGIG (reference sequence).

The CDR3 DNA reads as TGTGCCACCGCGGAGGCAGGGGTTCAGCCCCAGCATTTT. Its protein is CATAEAGVQPQHF. The gene calls are TRBV6-6 and TRBJ1-5; TRBD1 is a possible D gene (6 bases). CDR3 length: 13 residues. Germline loops: CDR1 MNHNY, CDR2 SVGAGI (reference sequence). V was clipped by 10 bases and J by 6 bases, with 16 bases between them.

With respect to this clonotype: A much more abundant neighbour one base away suggests this may be a read error. The CDR3 DNA follows: TGTGCCAGCGGCCCTAATAAGCAGTTCTTC. Its translation is CASGPNKQFF. V is TRBV28 and J is TRBJ2-1; D gene unclear. In germline, CDR1 is MDHEN, CDR2 SYDVKM. Trimming shortened V by 8 bases and J by 11 bases, and 10 bases separated the two germline ends. This CDR3 contains 10 residues.

There are a few counts of this clonotype. The rearrangement uses TRBV2 and TRBJ2-7; perhaps D is TRBD1 or TRBD2 (5 bases each). Trimming took off 6 bases at V and 5 bases at J, with 20 bases between the two ends. The CDR3 loop spans 15 amino acids. Germline CDR1 reads SNHLY; CDR2 reads FYNNEI. As DNA, the CDR3 is TGTGCCAGCAGAGACCTGGGACGGAACTACGACGAGCAGTACTTC. It translates to CASRDLGRNYDEQYF.

This rearrangement joins TRBV28 to TRBJ1-5; 10 positions match TRBD1. V lost 6 bases to trimming and J lost 2 bases; unmatched junction nucleotides: 7. Germline CDR1 reads MDHEN; CDR2 reads SYDVKM. This CDR3 comprises 16 residues. The CDR3 region is CASSPSGTGGNQPQHF. CDR3 DNA: TGTGCCAGCAGCCCTAGCGGGACAGGGGGCAATCAGCCCCAGCATTTT.

This clonotype was detected many times. J is TRBJ2-1 and V is TRBV15; 7 bases align to TRBD1. CDR1 and CDR2 from the germline V gene are LNHNV and YYDKDF (reference sequence). This CDR3 has 14 residues. V lost 4 bases to trimming and J lost 10 bases; unmatched junction nucleotides: 10. Here the CDR3 DNA reads TGTGCCACCAGCAACAGGGGTCTAGCCAACGAGCAGTTCTTC. Translation gives CATSNRGLANEQFF. The variable domain in full, with the rest retrieved from reference TRBV15 and TRBJ2-1, is DAMVIQNPRYQVTQFGKPVTLSCSQTLNHNVMYWYQQKSSQAPKLLFHYYDKDFNNEADTPDNFQSRRPNTSFCFLDIRSPGLGDTAMYLCATSNRGLANEQFFGPGTRLTVL.

The chain employs TRBV3-1 and TRBJ1-5, with D hard to call. Germline CDR1 is LGHDT and CDR2 is YNNKEL (reference sequence). Trimming took 0 bases from V and 2 from J, leaving 8 bases between them. The CDR3 sequence is 15 residues long. Written as DNA, the CDR3 is TGTGCCAGCAGCCAAGATACGTTAGGCAATCAGCCCCAGCATTTT. Encoded protein: CASSQDTLGNQPQHF.

V usage is TRBV13 and J usage is TRBJ2-5, with TRBD1 matching over 7 bases. V lost 0 bases and J lost 1; bases outside the gene matches: 8. The germline V gene encodes CDR1 PRHDT and CDR2 FYEKMQ (reference sequence). The CDR3 loop spans 17 amino acids. CDR3: CASSLGLPAGGQETQYF. In nucleotides, the CDR3 is TGTGCCAGCAGCTTAGGCCTGCCTGCAGGGGGCCAAGAGACCCAGTACTTC.

This clonotype was seen only a few times. The chain is built from TRBV4-3 and TRBJ2-7, with TRBD2 matching 9 bases. The V gene end was trimmed by 4 bases and the J gene end by 2 bases; junction bases not matched to a gene: 6. CDR1 LGHNA and CDR2 YSLEER come from the germline V gene. The CDR3 loop spans 15 amino acids. The CDR3 DNA is TGCGCCAGCAGCCGAAGACTAGCGGTCGCCTACGAGCAGTACTTC. It translates to CASSRRLAVAYEQYF.

This clonotype was seen at least ten times. The gene calls are TRBV9 and TRBJ2-5; TRBD2 matches at 7 bases. Germline V gene data show CDR1 as SGDLS and CDR2 as YYNGEE. CDR3 length equals 14 residues. V lost 4 bases, J lost 0 bases, and 3 bases stayed unmatched. CDR3 DNA sequence: TGTGCCAGCAGCCCGGGGGGTTACCAAGAGACCCAGTACTTC. It yields the protein CASSPGGYQETQYF.

The CDR3 protein is CASSLVSGPEAFF. The CDR3 region has the DNA TGTGCCAGCAGCTTGGTGTCAGGTCCTGAAGCTTTCTTT. The chain joins TRBV5-6 to TRBJ1-1; D is uncertain. The CDR3 runs to 13 residues. With 0 bases removed from V and 6 bases from J, the gap between germline ends came to 9 bases. CDR1 is SGHDT and CDR2 is YYEEEE in the germline V gene.

Worth noting for this clonotype: A much larger clone sits a single nucleotide away, making a read error possible. The gene calls are TRBV7-9 and TRBJ2-2; 12 nucleotides line up with TRBD2. CDR3 length: 17 amino acids. Per the germline V gene, CDR1 is SEHNR and CDR2 is FQNEAQ (reference sequence). V dropped 2 bases and J dropped 1; count of bases not matched to a gene: 2. CDR3 DNA: TGTGCCAGCAGCTTACCGGGACTAGCGGGGAACACCGGGGAGCTGTTTTTT. Protein sequence: CASSLPGLAGNTGELFF.

Details on this clonotype: A clone one base away is much larger, so this may be a read error. The V call is TRBV7-9, the J call TRBJ2-5; no reliable D call. Trimming took off 10 bases at V and 3 bases at J, with 12 bases between the two ends. CDR3 size: 12 residues. Germline loops: CDR1 SEHNR, CDR2 FQNEAQ (reference sequence). In DNA form, the CDR3 reads TGTGCCACCGCTCGGGCAGAAGAGACCCAGTACTTC. It codes for CATARAEETQYF.

Many counts were recorded for this clonotype. The V and J genes are TRBV27 and TRBJ1-4; D remains ambiguous. The CDR3 sequence is 16 residues long. The germline V gene has CDR1 MNHEY and CDR2 SMNVEV (reference sequence). V shed 5 bases and J shed 10 bases, with 23 bases lying between them. CDR3 amino acids: CASSPEPGSGVGKLFF. Written as DNA, the CDR3 is TGTGCCAGCAGTCCGGAACCGGGATCTGGGGTCGGAAAACTGTTTTTT.

About this clonotype itself: A much larger clone sits a single nucleotide away, making a read error possible. The chain is built from TRBV12-3 or TRBV12-4 and TRBJ1-1, with D perhaps TRBD1 (6 bases). V was cut by 8 bases and J by 5 bases, with 21 bases left in between. CDR3 length: 15 residues. The CDR3 reads CASRGLGQGRTEAFF. The CDR3 coding sequence is TGTGCCAGCCGCGGACTAGGGCAGGGGAGGACTGAAGCTTTCTTT.

There are a few counts of this clonotype. The CDR3 DNA follows: TGTGCCAGCAGTACAGCCAGGGACTATGGCTACACCTTC. Translated, it gives CASSTARDYGYTF. The genes are TRBV5-4 and TRBJ1-2, with D possibly TRBD1 on 5 matching bases. The CDR3 length is 13 residues. CDR1 is SGHNT, CDR2 YYREEE, per germline (reference sequence). V lost 5 bases, J lost 3 bases, and 11 bases lay in between.

This clonotype was seen only a few times. V and J are TRBV28 and TRBJ2-3; D might be TRBD2 (5 bases). CDR1 and CDR2 from the germline V gene are MDHEN and SYDVKM. V shed 1 base and J shed 3 bases, with 20 bases lying between them. This CDR3 is 18 amino acids long. The CDR3 loop reads CASSLYFFGPSGTDTQYF. CDR3 in DNA: TGTGCCAGCAGTTTATATTTTTTTGGACCCTCGGGGACAGATACGCAGTATTTT.